Listed below are T cell receptor beta chains from one sample, sequenced in a study of T cell repertoires in cytomegalovirus infection. Each CDR3 protein is one row after TCRdb ran MiXCR on the reads. This sample has 650,000 to 900,000 distinct CDR3 sequences, with about 30% found just once. No cognate antigen is known for these TCRs. Sequenced material: cultured CD8+ T cells from PBMCs, taken from culture after CMV antigen stimulation. The receptors were sampled from a human donor in good health (CMV status not recorded). Some clones in this sample may be carry-over from other donors' samples. Both conserved end residues are part of each CDR3. The D gene is left open where the match is weak. Size is stated for part of the rows, as once, few or many counts, or as a class when the clone is expanded.

TRBV20-1,TRBJ2-4,11,.,once,TGCAGTGCTAGGGACAAAAACATTCAGTACTTC,CSARDKNIQYF
TRBV7-8,TRBJ1-1,16,.,many,TGTGCCAGCAGCCCCCGAATGAGGGAGTTAAACACTGAAGCTTTCTTT,CASSPRMRELNTEAFF
TRBV19,TRBJ1-5,14,TRBD1,.,TGTGCCAGTAGTTACAGGGGTACCAATCAGCCCCAGCATTTT,CASSYRGTNQPQHF
TRBV7-2,TRBJ2-1,15,TRBD2,few,TGTGCCAGCAGCTCCCCGGGACTAGCGACCAATGAGCAGTTCTTC,CASSSPGLATNEQFF
TRBV27,TRBJ2-1,14,.,.,TGTGCCAGCAGTTTCCTGACAGGCCAGGATGAGCAGTTCTTC,CASSFLTGQDEQFF
TRBV5-5,TRBJ2-6,14,.,few,TGTGCCAGCAGCCCCCTTACTGGGGCCAACGTCCTGACTTTC,CASSPLTGANVLTF
TRBV4-1,TRBJ1-1,17,.,.,TGCGCCAGCAGCCAAGGTTGGGTTGGAGGGTTGAACACTGAAGCTTTCTTT,CASSQGWVGGLNTEAFF
TRBV19,TRBJ1-5,15,.,few,TGTGCCAGTAGTTCTAGGGTTTCAAGCAATCAGCCCCAGCATTTT,CASSSRVSSNQPQHF
TRBV7-2,TRBJ1-2,14,TRBD1,many,TGTGCCAGCAGCTCCGACAGGGGTCCCTATGGCTACACCTTC,CASSSDRGPYGYTF
TRBV12-3/TRBV12-4,TRBJ1-5,16,TRBD1,few,TGTGCCAGCAGCACCCAGGGACAGGGATTCAGTCAGCCCCAGCATTTT,CASSTQGQGFSQPQHF
TRBV9,TRBJ1-4,16,.,.,TGTGCCAGCAGCGAACAGGGAGGAGGAGGTGGTGAAAAACTGTTTTTT,CASSEQGGGGGEKLFF
TRBV27,TRBJ2-1,16,TRBD2,.,TGTGCCAGCAGTACAACGGGACTAGTCGTATACAATGAGCAGTTCTTC,CASSTTGLVVYNEQFF
TRBV12-3/TRBV12-4,TRBJ1-2,13,.,.,TGTGCCAGCACTCTGAGCACCATCTATGGCTACACCTTC,CASTLSTIYGYTF
TRBV7-9,TRBJ2-1,14,.,.,TGTGCCAGCGAAGCCGGGCCACAGGACCATGAGCAGTTCTTC,CASEAGPQDHEQFF
TRBV10-3,TRBJ2-2,13,.,.,TGTGCCATCCTGGACAGAAACACCGGGGAGCTGTTTTTT,CAILDRNTGELFF
TRBV6-5,TRBJ1-1,13,.,.,TGTGCCAGCAGTTGGCAGCCGAACACTGAAGCTTTCTTT,CASSWQPNTEAFF
TRBV20-1,TRBJ2-7,13,.,.,TGCAGTACCCGGGGACTCAACAGTTACGAGCAGTACTTC,CSTRGLNSYEQYF
TRBV7-2,TRBJ2-3,13,.,many,TGTGCCAGTGGGTCAGGGGGCACAGATACGCAGTATTTT,CASGSGGTDTQYF
TRBV7-6,TRBJ2-4,15,TRBD1,.,TGTGCCAGCAGCCCGAGCACAGGGGTAAAAAACATTCAGTACTTC,CASSPSTGVKNIQYF
TRBV4-2,TRBJ1-3,17,.,.,TGTGCCAGCAGCCAAGATCCGAAGCGGGCGTCGGGAAACACCATATATTTT,CASSQDPKRASGNTIYF
TRBV7-8,TRBJ2-1,13,.,.,TGTGCCAGCAGCCAACGTCCGTACAATGAGCAGTTCTTC,CASSQRPYNEQFF